These 22 T cell receptor beta chains originate from one sample sequenced in a study of blood T cells in healthy people across ages. Using a J-beta primer mix together with a sample-barcoded 5' primer, a second PCR was run for about 6 to 12 cycles. In TCRdb, the 5' RACE reads were re-called with MiXCR into one record per CDR3 protein. The data contain about 1 million distinct CDR3 sequences, more than 35% of them singletons. Input material: blood. These receptors were collected from an older woman in good health.

In DNA form, the CDR3 reads TGTGCCAGCAGTTTTTCCGGGACTAGCGGGAGGAAAGGCAGAGAGACCCAGTACTTC. Translating it yields CASSFSGTSGRKGRETQYF. The chain carries TRBV27 and TRBJ2-5, with 15 positions matching TRBD2. The CDR3 totals 19 residues. V shed 3 bases, J shed 4 bases, and the junction held 12 bases outside the gene matches. Germline V gene lookup returns CDR1 MNHEY and CDR2 SMNVEV (reference sequence).

The chain has TRBV14 and TRBJ2-3; tentatively, D is TRBD1 or TRBD2 (5 bases each). Germline CDR1 reads SGHDN; CDR2 reads FVKESK. The CDR3 loop spans 15 amino acids. Trimming cost V 4 bases and J 6 bases, with 17 bases left between them. The CDR3 region is CASSRPGPGTDTQYF. The CDR3 DNA sequence: TGTGCCAGCAGCCGCCCGGGCCCGGGGACCGATACGCAGTATTTT. The full variable domain, completed using reference TRBV14 and TRBJ2-3, is EAGVTQFPSHSVIEKGQTVTLRCDPISGHDNLYWYRRVMGKEIKFLLHFVKESKQDESGMPNNRFLAERTGGTYSTLKVQPAELEDSGVYFCASSRPGPGTDTQYFGPGTRLTVL.

The chain links TRBV20-1 to TRBJ2-7; 12 bases map to TRBD2. The CDR3 consists of 15 residues. CDR1 is DFQATT, CDR2 SNEGSKA, per germline (reference sequence). V lost 2 bases and J lost 6; bases outside the gene matches: 8. The chain's CDR3 is CSARLAGGRVGEQYF. The CDR3 coding sequence is TGCAGTGCTAGACTAGCGGGAGGGAGGGTCGGCGAGCAGTACTTC.

The table lists this clonotype with a count of one. The chain has TRBV5-1 and TRBJ2-3; 12 bases align to TRBD2. CDR1 and CDR2 (germline): SGHRS, YFSETQ. This CDR3 contains 19 residues. Losses at the gene ends were 2 bases for V and 2 bases for J; bases not matched to a gene: 12. The CDR3, as DNA: TGCGCCAGCAGCTTTAGGAGACCGGGACTAGCGGGTCCCACAGATACGCAGTATTTT. Translated, it gives CASSFRRPGLAGPTDTQYF.

This chain links TRBV28 with TRBJ2-6, with 7 bases identical to TRBD1. The CDR3 contains 17 residues. Trimming removed 3 bases from V and 2 bases from J; junction bases left unmatched: 7. Germline-derived CDR1 and CDR2 are MDHEN and SYDVKM. For the CDR3, the DNA is TGTGCCAGCAGTTTTCCGTCGCAGGGGGCTGGGGCCAACGTCCTGACTTTC. Encoded protein: CASSFPSQGAGANVLTF.

J is TRBJ2-3 and V is TRBV11-2; D gene ambiguous. The germline V gene has CDR1 SGHAT and CDR2 FQNNGV. CDR3 length equals 13 residues. Trimming removed 4 bases from V and 5 bases from J, with 10 bases in between. The CDR3 sequence: CASSSPNGDTQYF. Here the CDR3 DNA reads TGTGCCAGCAGCTCCCCTAACGGAGATACGCAGTATTTT.

The CDR3 nucleotides are TGTGCCAGCAGTCCGGGTACTGCGGGCACAGATACGCAGTATTTT. Translating it yields CASSPGTAGTDTQYF. J is TRBJ2-3 and V is TRBV12-3 or TRBV12-4; D call uncertain. V lost 5 bases and J 1 base, leaving 13 bases between the germline ends. The CDR3 consists of 15 residues.

This clonotype came up a few times. The rearrangement joins TRBV20-1 to TRBJ2-7; D possibly corresponds to TRBD2 (5 bases). Trimming took 0 bases from V and 0 from J, leaving 12 bases between them. There are 15 residues in the CDR3. Germline-derived CDR1 and CDR2 are DFQATT and SNEGSKA (reference sequence). The CDR3 sequence: CSARDQRSPSYEQYF. In DNA, the CDR3 is TGCAGTGCTAGAGATCAGCGGAGCCCCTCCTACGAGCAGTACTTC.

V is TRBV7-6 and J is TRBJ2-6, with a tentative D call TRBD1 (6 bases). CDR3 length equals 19 residues. With 0 bases removed from V and 0 bases from J, the gap between germline ends came to 15 bases. Per germline, CDR1 SGHVS and CDR2 FNYEAQ. Written as DNA, the CDR3 is TGTGCCAGCAGCTTAGCCTCCGGGACAAGGGACTCTGGGGCCAACGTCCTGACTTTC. Its translation is CASSLASGTRDSGANVLTF.

The V gene is TRBV7-9, the J gene TRBJ1-2, with TRBD1 matching over 7 bases. Trimming removed 5 bases from V and 8 bases from J; junction bases left unmatched: 8. The CDR3 totals 13 residues. The germline CDR1 and CDR2 sequences are SEHNR and FQNEAQ (reference sequence). As DNA, the CDR3 is TGTGCCAGCAGCCGGACAGGCGCGGAGGGCTACACCTTC. Amino acid sequence: CASSRTGAEGYTF.

Of note for this clonotype: A junction end diverges from the germline sequence, so it may reflect a read error. The chain combines TRBV27 with TRBJ1-2; possibly TRBD1 for D (5 bases). The CDR3 covers 14 residues. Germline V gene data show CDR1 as MNHEY and CDR2 as SMNVEV (reference sequence). CDR3 in amino acids: CASSRTNGNYGYTF. Here the CDR3 DNA reads TGTGCCAGCAGTCGGACAAATGGTAACTATGGCTACACCTTT.

The chain joins TRBV28 to TRBJ2-1; TRBD1 agrees at 7 bases. The CDR3 is 16 amino acids. CDR1 is MDHEN, CDR2 SYDVKM, per germline. J lost 4 bases, V lost 6 bases, and 12 bases had no gene match. DNA of the CDR3: TGTGCCAGCAGGTTCTCAGGGGAGACAGGGTACAATGAGCAGTTCTTC. This encodes CASRFSGETGYNEQFF.

This rearrangement joins TRBV11-2 to TRBJ2-4; D is ambiguous. The J call may not be correct, given that the DNA end is closer to TRBJ2-7. The V gene's germline CDR1 is SGHAT and CDR2 FQNNGV. The CDR3 runs 15 residues. The CDR3 region is CASSLGYYEVYEQYF. CDR3 nucleotides: TGTGCCAGCAGCTTAGGGTATTACGAGGTTTACGAGCAGTACTTC.

In its sample, this clonotype was seen a few times. The V call is TRBV11-2, the J call TRBJ2-5, with D possibly being TRBD2 (6 bases). The V gene's germline CDR1 is SGHAT and CDR2 FQNNGV. The CDR3 contains 16 residues. Between the trimmed V and J ends, which lost 0 bases and 1 base, there was a span of 12 bases. The CDR3 protein is CASSLDGVGLQETQYF. The CDR3 region has the DNA TGTGCCAGCAGCTTAGATGGGGTGGGACTCCAAGAGACCCAGTACTTC.

CDR3 in amino acids: CASSQVGTGVLREQYF. CDR3 in DNA: TGCGCCAGCAGCCAAGTCGGGACAGGGGTACTTCGGGAGCAGTACTTC. The rearrangement links TRBV4-1 to TRBJ2-7, with 10 positions matching TRBD1. Looked up from germline, CDR1 is MGHRA and CDR2 is YSYEKL. This CDR3 contains 16 residues. Trimming took 1 base from V and 7 from J; bases not matched to a gene: 10.

V and J are TRBV6-6 and TRBJ2-1; D gene unclear. This CDR3 is 14 amino acids long. The V gene's germline CDR1 is MNHNY and CDR2 SVGAGI (reference sequence). Trimming stripped 2 bases from V and 4 bases from J, with 9 bases between. The CDR3 region is CASSYAVGYNEQFF. The CDR3 region has the DNA TGTGCCAGCAGTTACGCCGTCGGATACAATGAGCAGTTCTTC.

This clonotype has a count of ten or more. This chain's CDR3 is CASSHQNYEQYF. CDR3 in DNA: TGTGCCAGCAGCCACCAAAACTACGAGCAGTACTTC. This chain joins TRBV11-2 and TRBJ2-7; D gene uncertain. V gave up 5 bases and J gave up 3 bases, with 8 bases separating them. The CDR3 sequence is 12 residues long. Germline CDR1 is SGHAT and CDR2 is FQNNGV.

The chain is built from TRBV3-1 and TRBJ2-5; D may correspond to TRBD1 or TRBD2 (5 bases each). The length of the CDR3 is 15 residues. CDR1 LGHDT and CDR2 YNNKEL come from the germline V gene (reference sequence). Trimming stripped 5 bases from V and 11 bases from J, with 24 bases between. This CDR3 is CASSSDPGQYNEQYF. In DNA form, the CDR3 reads TGTGCCAGCAGCTCCGATCCGGGGCAGTACAATGAGCAGTACTTC.

This clonotype was picked up a small number of times. The chain joins TRBV28 to TRBJ2-6, with 8 nucleotides matching TRBD1. With 5 bases clipped from V and 0 bases from J, the junction kept 15 bases outside the gene matches. The CDR3 consists of 20 residues. CDR1 is MDHEN and CDR2 is SYDVKM in the germline V gene. CDR3 sequence (DNA): TGTGCCAGCAGTCCACTCTGGGACCGACAGGGGAACTCTGGGGCCAACGTCCTGACTTTC. This translates into CASSPLWDRQGNSGANVLTF.

V gene TRBV9 combines with J gene TRBJ2-5; D gene unclear. The germline V and J ends were trimmed by 0 bases and 5 bases, with 14 bases remaining between them. Germline loops: CDR1 SGDLS, CDR2 YYNGEE. The CDR3 runs to 15 residues. The CDR3 loop is CASSVAPADGETQYF. In DNA, the CDR3 is TGTGCCAGCAGCGTAGCCCCTGCGGACGGGGAGACCCAGTACTTC.

The V call is TRBV11-2, the J call TRBJ1-1; a weak D match, TRBD1 (6 bases). V lost 4 bases and J 11 bases, leaving 17 bases between the germline ends. This CDR3 region has 13 residues. Germline V lookup: CDR1 SGHAT, CDR2 FQNNGV. The CDR3 loop reads CASSSGARRGAFF. The CDR3 bases are TGTGCCAGCAGCTCGGGGGCGCGGAGGGGGGCTTTCTTT.

The table lists this clonotype with a few counts. The rearrangement joins TRBV29-1 to TRBJ2-5, with D unresolved. CDR3 length: 12 residues. V lost 7 bases, J lost 3 bases, and 12 bases lay in between. Germline V gene sequence: CDR1 SQVTM, CDR2 ANQGSEA. CDR3 in amino acids: CSAPPAEETQYF. In DNA, the CDR3 is TGCAGCGCCCCCCCGGCAGAAGAGACCCAGTACTTC.